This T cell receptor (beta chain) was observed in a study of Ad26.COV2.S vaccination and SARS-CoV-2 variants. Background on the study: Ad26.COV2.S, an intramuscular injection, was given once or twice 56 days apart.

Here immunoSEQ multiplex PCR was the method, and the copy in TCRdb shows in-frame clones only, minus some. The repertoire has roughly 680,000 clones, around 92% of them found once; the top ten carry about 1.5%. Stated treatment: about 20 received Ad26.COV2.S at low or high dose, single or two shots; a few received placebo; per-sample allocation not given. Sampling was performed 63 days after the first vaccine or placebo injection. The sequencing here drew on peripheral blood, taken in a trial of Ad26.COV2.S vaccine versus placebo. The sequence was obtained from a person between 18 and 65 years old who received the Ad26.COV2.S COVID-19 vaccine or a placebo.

The CDR3 sequence is CASSFSGGIFYNEQFF. CDR3 bases: TGTGCCAGCAGCTTCAGCGGGGGGATTTTCTACAATGAGCAGTTCTTC. This chain joins TRBV7-9 and TRBJ2-1, with TRBD2 matching 9 bases. Per the germline V gene, CDR1 is SEHNR and CDR2 is FQNEAQ (reference sequence). V lost 3 bases, J lost 3 bases, and 6 bases stayed unmatched. The CDR3 runs to 16 residues. Combining the CDR3 with reference TRBV7-9 and TRBJ2-1 gives the whole variable domain DTGVSQNPRHKITKRGQNVTFRCDPISEHNRLYWYRQTLGQGPEFLTYFQNEAQLEKSRLLSDRFSAERPKGSFSTLEIQRTEQGDSAMYLCASSFSGGIFYNEQFFGPGTRLTVL.